The source of this T cell receptor (beta chain) is a study of T cells in Graves' hyperthyroidism and ophthalmopathy. Study results and limitations: Ophthalmopathy onset followed model prediction by a median roughly 6.5 months. Expanded thyroid clonotypes (above 0.001) were mostly also found in blood.

Germline V gene sequence: CDR1 SEHNR, CDR2 FQNEAQ (reference sequence). The CDR3 length is 15 residues. V lost 3 bases, J lost 7 bases, and 13 bases lay in between. Comments on this clonotype: Its antigen remains unknown.

Fresh 10 ml peripheral blood yielded PBMCs. Amplification of TCR beta CDR3 regions used RNA as the template. A first-round RT-PCR of the TCR CDR3 used the HTBI primer set. MiXCR, run by TCRdb on the multiplex PCR reads, gives a single entry per CDR3 protein. The sample lists approximately 740,000 distinct CDR3 sequences, 11% to 15% occurring once. This chain joins TRBV7-9 and TRBJ1-6; D unresolved. Input material: blood. This clonotype was obtained from a woman aged 18-30 years with Graves' hyperthyroidism. The CDR3, as DNA: TGTGCCAGCAGCTTGATCGAAGCATGGAATTCACCCCTCCACTTT. This codes for CASSLIEAWNSPLHF.